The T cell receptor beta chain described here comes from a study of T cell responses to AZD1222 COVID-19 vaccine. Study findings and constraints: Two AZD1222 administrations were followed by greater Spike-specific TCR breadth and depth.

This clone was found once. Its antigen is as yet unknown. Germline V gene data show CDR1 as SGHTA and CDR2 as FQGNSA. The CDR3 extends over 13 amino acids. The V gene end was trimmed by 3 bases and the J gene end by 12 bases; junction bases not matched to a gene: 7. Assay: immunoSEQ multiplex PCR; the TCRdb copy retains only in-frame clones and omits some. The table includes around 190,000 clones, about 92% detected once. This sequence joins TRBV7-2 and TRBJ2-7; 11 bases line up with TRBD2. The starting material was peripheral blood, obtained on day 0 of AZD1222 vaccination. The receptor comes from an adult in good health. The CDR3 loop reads CASSFSGGGFWYF. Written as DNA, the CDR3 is TGTGCCAGCAGCTTTAGCGGGGGGGGCTTTTGGTACTTC.